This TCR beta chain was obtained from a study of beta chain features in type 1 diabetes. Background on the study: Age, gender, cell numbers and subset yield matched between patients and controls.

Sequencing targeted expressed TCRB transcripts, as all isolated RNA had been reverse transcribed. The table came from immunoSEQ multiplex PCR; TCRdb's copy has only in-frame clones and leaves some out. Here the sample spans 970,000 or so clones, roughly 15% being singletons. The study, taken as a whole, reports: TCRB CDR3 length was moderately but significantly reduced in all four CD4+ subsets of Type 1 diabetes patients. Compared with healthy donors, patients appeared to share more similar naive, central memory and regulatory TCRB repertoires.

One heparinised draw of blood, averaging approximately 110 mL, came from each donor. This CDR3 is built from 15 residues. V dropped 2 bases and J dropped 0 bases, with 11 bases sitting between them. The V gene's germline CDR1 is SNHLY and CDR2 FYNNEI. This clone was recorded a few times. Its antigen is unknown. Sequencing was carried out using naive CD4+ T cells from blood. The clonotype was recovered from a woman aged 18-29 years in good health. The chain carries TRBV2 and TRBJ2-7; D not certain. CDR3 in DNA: TGTGCCAGCAGTGAAATTGGAAAGGACTCCTACGAGCAGTACTTC. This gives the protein CASSEIGKDSYEQYF.